What follows describes a single T cell receptor (beta chain). The antigen is not known. Primers: 60 Vbeta forward and 13 Jbeta reverse. Produced via immunoSEQ multiplex PCR; TCRdb's table is partial and in-frame only. The table shows 150,000 to 200,000 clones, with roughly 82% occurring only once. The entry originates in a study of cytomegalovirus exposure and HLA in healthy donors. Study background: Among the 350 to 400 donors who were genotyped, roughly 86% fell in the genetic ancestry cluster that is associated with self-reported Caucasian donors. Study observations and caveats: According to a later analysis, donors in an Asian-associated ancestry cluster reportedly had fewer N-insertions than the approximately 670-donor mean. An analysis that was carried out later associated about 17,000 TCR beta sequences with HLA alleles at 0.05 false discovery rate. Presence/absence analyses treated sequencing depth as roughly uniform across donors.

CDR3 length equals 16 residues. Trimming at V came to 1 base and at J to 3 bases, leaving 7 bases not matched to a gene. Germline assignment: CDR1 MDHEN and CDR2 SYDVKM. The source of this sequence is a girl aged 10-17 years in good health and CMV-seropositive. Sequenced sample: PBMCs. J is TRBJ2-7 and V is TRBV28, with 9 bases fitting TRBD1. CDR3 sequence: CASSLLGTGPNYEQYF. The CDR3 DNA sequence: TGTGCCAGCAGTTTATTAGGGACAGGGCCTAACTACGAGCAGTACTTC.